These T cell receptor beta chains were read from a single sample in a study of blood T cell repertoires in COVID-19. Sequencing used immunoSEQ multiplex PCR; TCRdb keeps in-frame clones, though not all of them. This sample has under 250,000 clones, with over 75% found just once. The sample taken for sequencing was peripheral blood. The receptors derive from a middle-aged man with COVID-19, enrolled during active disease. Each CDR3 is given with its conserved first and last residue. A D gene is named only where the DNA matches it firmly. The listing skips clone size in some rows; elsewhere it reads once, few, many or a size class.

J: TRBJ1-4
D: NA
size: NA
V: TRBV24-1
CDR3: CATSETGLPNEKLFF
DNA: TGTGCCACCAGTGAAACGGGACTGCCGAATGAAAAACTGTTTTTT

J: TRBJ2-7
D: NA
size: once
V: TRBV5-1
CDR3: CASSLVGQGAWEYF
DNA: NA

J: TRBJ2-2
D: NA
size: NA
V: TRBV12-3/TRBV12-4
CDR3: CASSLFSTGELFF
DNA: TGTGCCAGCAGTTTATTCAGCACCGGGGAGCTGTTTTTT

J: TRBJ1-5
D: TRBD1
size: NA
V: TRBV4-1
CDR3: CASSPSGQGDIGNQPQHF
DNA: TGCGCCAGCAGCCCGTCGGGACAGGGGGACATTGGCAATCAGCCCCAGCATTTT

J: TRBJ1-5
D: TRBD1
size: few
V: TRBV2
CDR3: CASSGGRQGLKSNQPQHF
DNA: TGTGCCAGCAGTGGCGGTCGACAGGGACTCAAAAGCAATCAGCCCCAGCATTTT

J: TRBJ2-5
D: TRBD2
size: NA
V: TRBV15
CDR3: CATSRDWTSGSGETQYF
DNA: TGTGCCACCAGCAGAGATTGGACTAGCGGGAGTGGAGAGACCCAGTACTTC

J: TRBJ1-1
D: TRBD1
size: few
V: TRBV30
CDR3: CAWKTGVEAFF
DNA: TGTGCCTGGAAAACAGGGGTTGAAGCTTTCTTT

J: TRBJ2-1
D: NA
size: NA
V: TRBV10-2
CDR3: CASGEAWGVYNEQFF
DNA: TGCGCCAGCGGGGAGGCGTGGGGGGTCTACAATGAGCAGTTCTTC

J: TRBJ2-6
D: TRBD1
size: NA
V: TRBV4-2
CDR3: CASSQRPGQLSGANVLTF
DNA: TGTGCCAGCAGCCAACGACCGGGACAGCTCTCTGGGGCCAACGTCCTGACTTTC

J: TRBJ1-1
D: NA
size: NA
V: TRBV6-5
CDR3: CASSYDRRNTEAFF
DNA: TGTGCCAGCAGTTACGACAGGAGAAACACTGAAGCTTTCTTT

J: TRBJ1-4
D: NA
size: NA
V: TRBV6-5
CDR3: CASSYSGQGNEKLFF
DNA: TGTGCCAGCAGTTACTCGGGGCAGGGAAATGAAAAACTGTTTTTT

J: TRBJ1-1
D: TRBD1
size: NA
V: TRBV7-8
CDR3: CASSVRDRALTEAFF
DNA: TGTGCCAGCAGCGTCCGGGACAGGGCCTTGACTGAAGCTTTCTTT

J: TRBJ2-3
D: NA
size: NA
V: TRBV3-1/TRBV3-2
CDR3: CASALGGAGTDTQYF
DNA: TGTGCCAGCGCTTTAGGAGGCGCTGGCACAGATACGCAGTATTTT

J: TRBJ2-7
D: TRBD2
size: NA
V: TRBV5-4
CDR3: CASSLVGGSEQYF
DNA: TGTGCCAGCAGCTTGGTGGGAGGGAGCGAGCAGTACTTC

J: TRBJ2-1
D: TRBD2
size: NA
V: TRBV7-3
CDR3: CASSPASGRGDEQFF
DNA: TGTGCCAGCAGTCCCGCTAGCGGCCGAGGGGATGAGCAGTTCTTC

J: TRBJ2-7
D: TRBD1
size: few
V: TRBV12-3/TRBV12-4
CDR3: CASRDRATYEQYF
DNA: TGTGCCAGCAGGGACAGGGCTACCTACGAGCAGTACTTC

J: TRBJ1-5
D: TRBD1
size: NA
V: TRBV5-5
CDR3: CASSQQGNSNQPQHF
DNA: TGTGCCAGCAGCCAACAGGGGAATAGCAATCAGCCCCAGCATTTT

J: TRBJ2-7
D: TRBD1
size: NA
V: TRBV18
CDR3: CASSSGTVLQDPYEQYF
DNA: TGTGCCAGCTCATCCGGGACAGTCCTTCAGGACCCCTACGAGCAGTACTTC

J: TRBJ1-5
D: NA
size: NA
V: TRBV21-1
CDR3: CASSKEGAGQTDQPQHF
DNA: TGTGCCAGCAGCAAAGAGGGCGCCGGACAAACCGATCAGCCCCAGCATTTT

J: TRBJ1-5
D: NA
size: NA
V: TRBV15
CDR3: CATSRVGRGNNQPQHF
DNA: TGTGCCACCAGCAGAGTCGGCAGGGGAAACAATCAGCCCCAGCATTTT

J: TRBJ2-1
D: TRBD2
size: NA
V: TRBV11-2
CDR3: CASSDTLAGVANEQFF
DNA: TGTGCCAGCAGCGATACACTAGCGGGAGTTGCCAATGAGCAGTTCTTC

J: TRBJ1-3
D: NA
size: NA
V: TRBV19
CDR3: CASSLTASGNTIYF
DNA: TGTGCCAGTAGTCTGACAGCATCTGGAAACACCATATATTTT

J: TRBJ2-2
D: TRBD1
size: NA
V: TRBV10-3
CDR3: CAISESALTGASGELFF
DNA: TGTGCCATCAGTGAGTCGGCATTAACAGGGGCTTCCGGGGAGCTGTTTTTT

J: TRBJ2-5
D: NA
size: NA
V: TRBV18
CDR3: CASSLRSPGRETQYF
DNA: TGTGCCAGCTCCCTCAGGTCACCAGGGCGAGAGACCCAGTACTTC

J: TRBJ1-3
D: NA
size: NA
V: TRBV10-3
CDR3: CAIRKQGSKENTIYF
DNA: TGTGCCATCAGAAAACAGGGTTCGAAGGAAAACACCATATATTTT

J: TRBJ1-2
D: NA
size: NA
V: TRBV6-5
CDR3: CASSSDFGVDGYTF
DNA: TGTGCCAGCAGTTCCGATTTCGGGGTGGACGGCTACACCTTC

J: TRBJ1-2
D: NA
size: NA
V: TRBV6-2/TRBV6-3
CDR3: CASSHQDRFNYGYTF
DNA: TGTGCCAGCAGTCACCAGGACAGATTTAACTATGGCTACACCTTC

J: TRBJ1-6
D: TRBD1
size: NA
V: TRBV6-4
CDR3: CASRQGRNSPLHF
DNA: TGTGCCAGCAGACAGGGGAGAAATTCACCCCTCCACTTT

J: TRBJ2-5
D: TRBD1
size: once
V: TRBV28
CDR3: CASGTGDLETQYF
DNA: TGTGCCAGCGGGACAGGGGATTTGGAGACCCAGTACTTC

J: TRBJ2-3
D: TRBD1
size: NA
V: TRBV5-1
CDR3: CASSPGQGGTDTQYF
DNA: TGCGCCAGCAGCCCCGGACAGGGTGGCACAGATACGCAGTATTTT

J: TRBJ1-2
D: NA
size: NA
V: TRBV5-4
CDR3: CASSLRGIDGYTF
DNA: TGTGCCAGCAGCTTAAGAGGGATCGATGGCTACACCTTC

J: TRBJ2-1
D: NA
size: NA
V: TRBV6-5
CDR3: CASRSYNEQFF
DNA: TGTGCCAGCAGGTCATACAATGAGCAGTTCTTC

J: TRBJ1-6
D: TRBD1
size: NA
V: TRBV4-3
CDR3: CASSRGQGNSPLHF
DNA: TGCGCCAGCAGCCGAGGACAGGGGAATTCACCCCTCCACTTT

J: TRBJ2-1
D: NA
size: NA
V: TRBV10-1
CDR3: CASSEGGGVEQFF
DNA: TGCGCCAGCAGTGAGGGGGGAGGAGTCGAGCAGTTCTTC

J: TRBJ1-1
D: TRBD1
size: once
V: TRBV5-6
CDR3: CASSLRTGGTEAFF
DNA: TGTGCCAGCAGCTTGAGGACAGGGGGGACTGAAGCTTTCTTT

J: TRBJ1-2
D: NA
size: NA
V: TRBV6-5
CDR3: CASRMGGGYGYTF
DNA: TGTGCCAGCCGGATGGGGGGAGGCTATGGCTACACCTTC

J: TRBJ1-6
D: TRBD1
size: NA
V: TRBV11-2
CDR3: CASSPDRGPRSPLHF
DNA: TGTGCCAGCAGCCCTGACAGGGGCCCTAGGTCACCCCTCCACTTT

J: TRBJ1-5
D: NA
size: NA
V: TRBV5-1
CDR3: CASSLGDRFNQPQHF
DNA: TGCGCCAGCAGCTTGGGTGACAGGTTCAATCAGCCCCAGCATTTT

J: TRBJ2-5
D: TRBD2
size: NA
V: TRBV7-2
CDR3: CASSFSSGAGETQYF
DNA: TGTGCCAGCAGCTTCAGTAGCGGGGCCGGGGAGACCCAGTACTTC

J: TRBJ2-2
D: TRBD1
size: NA
V: TRBV11-2
CDR3: CASRGQESTGELFF
DNA: TGTGCCAGCAGGGGACAGGAAAGCACCGGGGAGCTGTTTTTT